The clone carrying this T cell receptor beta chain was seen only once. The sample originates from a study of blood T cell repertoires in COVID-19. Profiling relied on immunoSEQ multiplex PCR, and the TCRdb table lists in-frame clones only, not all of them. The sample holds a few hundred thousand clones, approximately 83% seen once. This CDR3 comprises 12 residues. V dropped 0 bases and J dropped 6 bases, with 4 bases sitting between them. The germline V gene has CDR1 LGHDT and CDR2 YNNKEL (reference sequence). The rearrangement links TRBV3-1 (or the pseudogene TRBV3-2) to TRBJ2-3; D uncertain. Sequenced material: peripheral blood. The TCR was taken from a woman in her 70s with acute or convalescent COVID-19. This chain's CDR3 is CASSQDLDTQYF. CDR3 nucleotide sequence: TGTGCCAGCAGCCAAGATCTGGATACGCAGTATTTT.